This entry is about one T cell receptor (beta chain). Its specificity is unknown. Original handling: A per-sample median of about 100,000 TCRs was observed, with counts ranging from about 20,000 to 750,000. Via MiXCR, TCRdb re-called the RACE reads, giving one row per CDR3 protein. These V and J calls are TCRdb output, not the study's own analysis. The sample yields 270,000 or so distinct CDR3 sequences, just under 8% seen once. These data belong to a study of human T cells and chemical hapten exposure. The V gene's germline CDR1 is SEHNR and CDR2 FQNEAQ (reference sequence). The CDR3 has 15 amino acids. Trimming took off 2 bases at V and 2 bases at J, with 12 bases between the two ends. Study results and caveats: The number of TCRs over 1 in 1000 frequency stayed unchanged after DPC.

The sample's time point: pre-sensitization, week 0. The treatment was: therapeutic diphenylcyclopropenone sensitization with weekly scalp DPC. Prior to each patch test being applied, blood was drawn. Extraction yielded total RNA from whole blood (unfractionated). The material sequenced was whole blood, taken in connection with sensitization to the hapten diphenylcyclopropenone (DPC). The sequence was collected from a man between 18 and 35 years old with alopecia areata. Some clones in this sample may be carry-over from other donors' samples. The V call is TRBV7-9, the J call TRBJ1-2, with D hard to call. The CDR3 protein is CASSLSEWPNYGYTF. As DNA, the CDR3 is TGTGCCAGCAGCTTAAGTGAATGGCCGAACTATGGCTACACCTTC.